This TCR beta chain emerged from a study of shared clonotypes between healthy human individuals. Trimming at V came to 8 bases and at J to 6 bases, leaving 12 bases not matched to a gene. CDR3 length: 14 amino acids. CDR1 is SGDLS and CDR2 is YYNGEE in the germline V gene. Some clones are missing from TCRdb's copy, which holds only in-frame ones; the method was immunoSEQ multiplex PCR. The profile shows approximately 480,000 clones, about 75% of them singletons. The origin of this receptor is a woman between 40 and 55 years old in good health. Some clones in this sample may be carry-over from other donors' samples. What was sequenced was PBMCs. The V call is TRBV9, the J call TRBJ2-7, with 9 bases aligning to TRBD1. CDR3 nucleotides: TGTGCCAGGGGACCGGGACAGGGATTATCCGAGCAGTACTTC. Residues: CARGPGQGLSEQYF.